Listed below are T cell receptor beta chains from one sample, sequenced in a study of blood T cell repertoires in COVID-19. Using immunoSEQ multiplex PCR, the repertoire was profiled, and TCRdb retains in-frame clones only, with some absent. The table lists 95,000 to 150,000 clones, 70% to 90% of them singletons. Sequencing input: peripheral blood. Receptors were obtained from a woman older than 75 with acute or convalescent COVID-19. The CDR3 runs from the conserved cysteine through the conserved F or W. A D gene is named only where the DNA matches it firmly. Rows may omit the clone size; those that give it use once, few, many or a size class.

V gene,clone size,D gene,J gene,CDR3 DNA,CDR3 protein
TRBV15,-,TRBD2,TRBJ2-1,TGTGCCACCAGCAGCCCCCTAGCGGGGGGGTTCAATGAGCAGTTCTTC,CATSSPLAGGFNEQFF
TRBV19,-,TRBD1,TRBJ2-1,TGTGCCAGTAATATACAGGGGTTATTCAATGAGCAGTTCTTC,CASNIQGLFNEQFF
TRBV15,few,TRBD1,TRBJ1-2,TGTGCCACCAGCAGAGATGGGGGGACAGGGTATGGCTACACCTTC,CATSRDGGTGYGYTF
TRBV2,-,-,TRBJ1-2,TGTGCCAGCAGTGGCTGGCGGGGCGGACCTAACTATGGCTACACCTTC,CASSGWRGGPNYGYTF
TRBV3-1/TRBV3-2,few,TRBD1,TRBJ2-7,TGTGCCAGCAGCCCGGGACAGGGTTTCTACGAGCAGTACTTC,CASSPGQGFYEQYF
TRBV2,-,TRBD1,TRBJ2-2,TGTGCCAGCAGGAGACAGGGGGCGGGCACCGGGGAGCTGTTTTTT,CASRRQGAGTGELFF
TRBV6-5,-,-,TRBJ2-7,TGTGCCAGCAGCCTTTACTTGGGGAGCGAGCAGTACTTC,CASSLYLGSEQYF
TRBV5-1,-,-,TRBJ1-5,TGCGCCAGCAGCTTGGCTGTAAATCTGTTTAGCAATCAGCCCCAGCATTTT,CASSLAVNLFSNQPQHF
TRBV7-2,-,TRBD2,TRBJ2-7,TGTGCCAGCAGCCCGACTAGCGGGGGGGCCTACGAGCAGTACTTC,CASSPTSGGAYEQYF
TRBV4-1,-,-,TRBJ2-5,TGCGCCAGCAGCCAAGCACCAACAGCCCAAGAGACCCAGTACTTC,CASSQAPTAQETQYF
TRBV5-6,-,-,TRBJ2-7,TGTGCCAGCACCTTGGGGACTACAGGGGGATTCGACGAGCAGTACTTC,CASTLGTTGGFDEQYF
TRBV27,-,TRBD1,TRBJ1-1,TGTGCCAGCACACAGGGGATCGGGAACACTGAAGCTTTCTTT,CASTQGIGNTEAFF
TRBV28,-,-,TRBJ1-2,TGTGCCAGCAGTTTAACAGGGAACTATGGCTACACCTTC,CASSLTGNYGYTF
TRBV2,-,-,TRBJ1-2,TGTGCCAGCAGGGGAGATTTAAACTATGGCTACACCTTC,CASRGDLNYGYTF
TRBV9,-,-,TRBJ1-5,TGTGCCAGCAGCGTATCAGGGCTGAGCAATCAGCCCCAGCATTTT,CASSVSGLSNQPQHF
TRBV27,-,TRBD1,TRBJ2-7,TGTGCCAGCAGTCGGACAGGGGGCTCCAACGAGCAGTACTTC,CASSRTGGSNEQYF
TRBV6-5,-,TRBD1,TRBJ1-1,TGTGCCAGCAGCCGCCAGGGGGCGAACACTGAAGCTTTCTTT,CASSRQGANTEAFF
TRBV18,-,-,TRBJ2-1,TGTGCCAGCTCACCACTCAGGGGAATGGACTACAATGAGCAGTTCTTC,CASSPLRGMDYNEQFF
TRBV4-2,-,-,TRBJ2-2,TGTGCCAGCAGCCAAGATCTAGTTGGGGGGTCGAACACCGGGGAGCTGTTTTTT,CASSQDLVGGSNTGELFF
TRBV7-9,-,-,TRBJ2-1,TGTGCCAGCAGCCCACCCGCGGGTGAGCAGTTCTTC,CASSPPAGEQFF
TRBV9,-,-,TRBJ2-7,TGTGCCAGCAGCGTAGGGCAGGGTTTCTACGAGCAGTACTTC,CASSVGQGFYEQYF
TRBV7-2,-,-,TRBJ1-2,TGTGCCAGCAGCTTACAGGGCGGTGGCTACACCTTC,CASSLQGGGYTF
TRBV6-5,-,TRBD1,TRBJ1-2,TGTGCCAGCAGTACAGGGGTAGGCTACACCTTC,CASSTGVGYTF
TRBV6-5,-,TRBD2,TRBJ2-3,TGTGCCAGCAGTTCGAGCGGGAGGCACACAGATACGCAGTATTTT,CASSSSGRHTDTQYF
TRBV2,once,TRBD1,TRBJ2-1,TGTGCCAGCAGTCCACAGGGGGCCGGCAATGAGCAGTTCTTC,CASSPQGAGNEQFF
TRBV6-2/TRBV6-3,-,TRBD1,TRBJ1-5,TGTGCCAGCAGTATAGCGGGACAGGGGCGCACCAATCAGCCCCAGCATTTT,CASSIAGQGRTNQPQHF
TRBV12-3/TRBV12-4,-,-,TRBJ2-3,TGTGCCAGCAGTTTAAATACTGCAGATACGCAGTATTTT,CASSLNTADTQYF
TRBV6-1,-,-,TRBJ1-1,TGTGCCAGCAGTGAAGCGCGGGGACTAGAAGCTTTCTTT,CASSEARGLEAFF
TRBV2,-,-,TRBJ2-7,TGTGCCAGCAAAGGGAGCTCCTACGAGCAGTACTTC,CASKGSSYEQYF
TRBV18,few,-,TRBJ1-1,TGTGCCAGCTCCGTTGAGGGGGTCTTGAACACTGAAGCTTTCTTT,CASSVEGVLNTEAFF
TRBV13,-,TRBD1,TRBJ2-7,TGTGCCAGCAGCTTAGTAAACAGGGGGCTGTACGAGCAGTACTTC,CASSLVNRGLYEQYF
TRBV3-1/TRBV3-2,-,TRBD2,TRBJ2-1,TGTGCCAGCAGCCAAGATGTAGGACTAGCCTACAATGAGCAGTTCTTC,CASSQDVGLAYNEQFF
TRBV7-2,-,-,TRBJ2-4,TGTGCCAGCAGCTTATCGGGTGTTATAAACATTCAGTACTTC,CASSLSGVINIQYF
TRBV4-1,many,-,TRBJ2-1,TGCGCCAGCAGCCAAGTGTCCGGGACATACAATGAGCAGTTCTTC,CASSQVSGTYNEQFF
TRBV25-1,few,-,TRBJ1-5,TGTGCCAGCAGTGCCCAGACAGGAACAGATAGCAATCAGCCCCAGCATTTT,CASSAQTGTDSNQPQHF
TRBV5-1,-,TRBD2,TRBJ2-5,TGCGCCAGCAGCTTGAAACTAGCGGGGGAGACCCAGTACTTC,CASSLKLAGETQYF
TRBV7-3,-,TRBD2,TRBJ2-5,TGTGCCAGCAGTTCGTCTAGCGGGAGCCCAGAGACCCAGTACTTC,CASSSSSGSPETQYF
TRBV7-8,-,-,TRBJ1-5,TGTGCCAGCAGCCCATCTCCGAACAGGGTTGGGCAGCCCCAGCATTTT,CASSPSPNRVGQPQHF
TRBV5-6,-,TRBD1,TRBJ2-5,TGTGCCAGCAGCTTGGGACAGGGGGCAAACTTC,CASSLGQGANF
TRBV3-1/TRBV3-2,few,TRBD1,TRBJ1-2,TGTGCCTCCCACCCCTGGGGGACAGGGGCTGACTATGGCTACACCTTC,CASHPWGTGADYGYTF
TRBV19,-,TRBD1,TRBJ2-7,TGTGCCAGTAGTATCACAGGGGCCCACGAGCAGTACTTC,CASSITGAHEQYF
TRBV7-2,-,-,TRBJ1-3,TGTGCCAGCAGCCTGAGTCCTTATTACTCTGGAAACACCATATATTTT,CASSLSPYYSGNTIYF
TRBV19,-,-,TRBJ1-4,TGTGCCAGTAGTATTTCCGCAACTAATGAAAAACTGTTTTTT,CASSISATNEKLFF
TRBV5-1,few,-,TRBJ1-3,TGCGCCAGCAGCCCGGGGGGCCCCTCTGGAAACACCATATATTTT,CASSPGGPSGNTIYF
TRBV29-1,-,TRBD2,TRBJ2-2,TGCAGCGTCGGAACAGGGGCCATAGCGGGGGGGCCGGTCCGGGAGCTGTTTTTT,CSVGTGAIAGGPVRELFF
TRBV3-1/TRBV3-2,-,-,TRBJ1-2,TGTGCCAGCAGCCAAGGAGGGGGTAACTATGGCTACACCTTC,CASSQGGGNYGYTF
TRBV7-8,-,-,TRBJ2-7,TGTGCCAGCAGCCCCAGCCGGATGAGGGAACCCTACGAGCAGTACTTC,CASSPSRMREPYEQYF
TRBV19,-,-,TRBJ1-2,TGTGCCAGTAGTATACCAAACAGGGTGTATGGCTACACCTTC,CASSIPNRVYGYTF
TRBV18,-,TRBD2,TRBJ2-1,TGTGCCAGCTCACTATCTAGCGGGAGGGCCTTTGAGCAGTTCTTC,CASSLSSGRAFEQFF
TRBV7-9,-,-,TRBJ2-5,TGTGCCAGCAGCTTATCTAACTTAAAGGAGACCCAGTACTTC,CASSLSNLKETQYF
TRBV6-4,-,TRBD2,TRBJ2-3,TGTGCCAGCAGCGCCGGGAGCGGGGGGACCACAGATACGCAGTATTTT,CASSAGSGGTTDTQYF
TRBV2,-,TRBD2,TRBJ2-2,TGTGCCAGCACGGGACTAGCGAACACCGGGGAGCTGTTTTTT,CASTGLANTGELFF
TRBV5-1,-,-,TRBJ2-3,TGCGCCAGCAGCTTGGACAGTTCAACAGATACGCAGTATTTT,CASSLDSSTDTQYF